A single sample gave rise to the 3 T cell receptor beta chains below, sequenced in a study of CD4 T cells in relation to SARS-CoV-2 and coronaviruses. Only in-frame clones appear in the TCRdb table, and some are missing; sequencing was by immunoSEQ multiplex PCR. The sample lists 12,000 or so clones; less than 70% were seen once. The unexposed donors gave CD4+ T cells in 2011-2018, prior to COVID-19. Isolation of CD4+ T cells took place after about 10 days in culture. These receptors' antigens are unknown. The specimen was CD4+ T cells from PBMCs, cultured in vitro. The receptors derive from a human donor in good health.

The V and J genes are TRBV2 and TRBJ2-7; 9 bases match TRBD2. The trim removed 0 bases at V and 4 bases at J, leaving 10 bases unmatched. The CDR3 is 17 amino acids. In germline, CDR1 is SNHLY, CDR2 FYNNEI. The CDR3 bases are TGTGCCAGCAGTGAAGCGCGGGGGAGCGGGAGGCAGTACGAGCAGTACTTC. Translated, it gives CASSEARGSGRQYEQYF.

This chain joins TRBV25-1 and TRBJ1-3; D is unclear. V was shortened by 4 bases and J by 0 bases, with 4 bases between the two germline ends. Germline assignment: CDR1 MGHDK and CDR2 SYGVNS. The CDR3 has 13 amino acids. CDR3 region: CASSVVSGNTIYF. DNA of the CDR3: TGTGCCAGCAGTGTCGTCTCTGGAAACACCATATATTTT.

This clone was counted only a few times. This rearrangement joins TRBV30 to TRBJ1-5; weak D call: TRBD1 (6 bases). The germline V gene has CDR1 GTSNPN and CDR2 SVGIG (reference sequence). V was cut by 6 bases and J by 4 bases, with 13 bases left in between. CDR3 size: 13 residues. CDR3 amino acids: CACRAGVNQPQHF. The CDR3 nucleotides are TGTGCCTGCCGGGCAGGGGTTAATCAGCCCCAGCATTTT.